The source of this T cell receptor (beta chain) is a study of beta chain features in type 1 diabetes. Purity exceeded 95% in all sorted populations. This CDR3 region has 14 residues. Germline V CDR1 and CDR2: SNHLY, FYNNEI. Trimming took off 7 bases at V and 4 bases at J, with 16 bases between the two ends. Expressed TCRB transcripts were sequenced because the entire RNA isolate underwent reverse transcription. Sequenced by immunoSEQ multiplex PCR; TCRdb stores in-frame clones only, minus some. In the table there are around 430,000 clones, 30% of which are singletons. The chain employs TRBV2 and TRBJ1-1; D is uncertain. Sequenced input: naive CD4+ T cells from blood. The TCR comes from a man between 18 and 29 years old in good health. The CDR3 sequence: CASTTEGGGTEAFF. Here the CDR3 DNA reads TGTGCCAGCACCACAGAGGGAGGAGGCACTGAAGCTTTCTTT.